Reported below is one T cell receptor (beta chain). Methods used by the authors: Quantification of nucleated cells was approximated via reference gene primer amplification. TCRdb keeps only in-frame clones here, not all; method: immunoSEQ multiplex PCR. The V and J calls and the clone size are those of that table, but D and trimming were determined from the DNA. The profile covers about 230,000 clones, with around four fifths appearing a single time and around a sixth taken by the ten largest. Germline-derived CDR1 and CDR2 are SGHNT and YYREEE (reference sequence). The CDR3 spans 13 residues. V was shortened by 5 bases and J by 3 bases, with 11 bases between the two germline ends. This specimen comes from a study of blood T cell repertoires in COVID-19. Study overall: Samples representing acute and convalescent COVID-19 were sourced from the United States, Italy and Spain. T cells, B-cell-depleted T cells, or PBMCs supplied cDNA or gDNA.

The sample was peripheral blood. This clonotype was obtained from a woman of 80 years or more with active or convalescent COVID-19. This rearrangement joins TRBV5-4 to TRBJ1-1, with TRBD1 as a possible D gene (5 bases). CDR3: CASRGGRYTEAFF. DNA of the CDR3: TGTGCCAGCAGGGGGGGGAGGTACACTGAAGCTTTCTTT.